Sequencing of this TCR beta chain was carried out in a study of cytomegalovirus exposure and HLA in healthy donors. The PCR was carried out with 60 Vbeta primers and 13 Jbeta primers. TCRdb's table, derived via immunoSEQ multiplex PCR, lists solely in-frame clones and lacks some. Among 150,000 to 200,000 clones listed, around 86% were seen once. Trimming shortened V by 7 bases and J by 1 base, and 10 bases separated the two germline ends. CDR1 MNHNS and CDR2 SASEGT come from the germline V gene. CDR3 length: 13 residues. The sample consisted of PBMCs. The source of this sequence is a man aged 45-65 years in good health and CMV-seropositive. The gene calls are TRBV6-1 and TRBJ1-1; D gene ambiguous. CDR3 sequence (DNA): TGTGCCAGCACCCAGTTACCGAACACTGAAGCTTTCTTT. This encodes CASTQLPNTEAFF.